The 19 T cell receptor beta chains presented below share a single source sample, sequenced in a study of PD-1 blockade in classical Hodgkin lymphoma. After autologous stem cell transplantation all patients relapsed, and prior brentuximab vedotin exposure differed between cohorts. The data were produced by immunoSEQ multiplex PCR, yet TCRdb's version contains in-frame clones alone and is incomplete. The sample records around 99,000 clones, about four fifths being singletons. The source was peripheral blood mononuclear cells (PBMCs), collected before the second cycle of nivolumab. These receptors came from a human donor with classical Hodgkin lymphoma.

The sample holds a few counts of this clone. CDR3 region: CASSGQVITGELFF. CDR3 nucleotides: TGTGCCAGCAGCGGCCAGGTGATAACCGGGGAGCTGTTTTTT. The genes are TRBV5-4 and TRBJ2-2; no firm D call. The CDR3 is 14 residues long. V was shortened by 4 bases and J by 5 bases, with 12 bases between the two germline ends. Germline assignment: CDR1 SGHNT and CDR2 YYREEE (reference sequence).

This clone is a singleton in its sample. This chain connects TRBV14 to TRBJ2-7, with 7 bases identical to TRBD2. CDR3 length: 14 amino acids. From germline, CDR1 is SGHDN and CDR2 FVKESK. V shed 2 bases, J shed 4 bases, and the junction held 5 bases outside the gene matches. The CDR3 DNA sequence: TGTGCCAGCAGCCAACTAGCGGAGACGTACGAGCAGTACTTC. Translated, it gives CASSQLAETYEQYF.

This clone was picked up one time. The rearrangement joins TRBV7-3 to TRBJ2-1; 10 nucleotides align to TRBD2. Germline lookup yields CDR1 SGHTA and CDR2 FQGTGA. The V segment lost 8 bases and the J segment 0 bases; nucleotides outside the gene matches: 4. CDR3 length equals 15 residues. This chain's CDR3 is CASSSGRASYNEQFF. The DNA of the CDR3 is TGTGCCAGCTCAAGCGGGAGGGCCTCCTACAATGAGCAGTTCTTC.

A few counts support this clone. The genes are TRBV7-6 and TRBJ2-1; D not certain. CDR3 length: 15 residues. Trimming stripped 5 bases from V and 3 bases from J, with 14 bases between. Germline-derived CDR1 and CDR2 are SGHVS and FNYEAQ. The DNA for the CDR3 is TGTGCCAGCAGCCTGCGCGCAGTCAACTACAATGAGCAGTTCTTC. This codes for CASSLRAVNYNEQFF.

This sequence joins TRBV11-2 and TRBJ2-1, with 7 bases lining up with TRBD2. This CDR3 spans 15 amino acids. The germline CDR1 and CDR2 sequences are SGHAT and FQNNGV. Germline trimming cut 1 base from V and 2 bases from J; bases unmatched to any gene: 2. The chain's CDR3 is CASSLGLAAYNEQFF. CDR3 nucleotide sequence: TGTGCCAGCAGCTTAGGGCTAGCGGCCTACAATGAGCAGTTCTTC.

A word on this clone: At one boundary the junction diverges from the germline segment, which might be a read error. The chain uses TRBV5-1 and TRBJ2-3; D uncertain. Looked up from germline, CDR1 is SGHRS and CDR2 is YFSETQ. The CDR3 runs 15 residues. For the CDR3, the DNA is TGCGCCAGCAGTTTGGGTAGATCCGGCACAGATACGCAGTATTTT. Encoded protein: CASSLGRSGTDTQYF.

The chain joins TRBV19 to TRBJ1-5; TRBD1 might be the D (5 bases). Germline loops: CDR1 LNHDA, CDR2 SQIVND (reference sequence). Trimming pared 7 bases from V and 8 bases from J, leaving 21 bases between. The CDR3 covers 15 residues. As DNA, the CDR3 is TGTGCCAGTACCCGGGGAGGGGCCGAGGAGAAGCCCCAGCATTTT. Translation gives CASTRGGAEEKPQHF. The full variable domain, rest sourced from reference TRBV19 and TRBJ1-5, is DGGITQSPKYLFRKEGQNVTLSCEQNLNHDAMYWYRQDPGQGLRLIYYSQIVNDFQKGDIAEGYSVSREKKESFPLTVTSAQKNPTAFYLCASTRGGAEEKPQHFGDGTRLSIL.

V usage is TRBV5-1 and J usage is TRBJ2-5; D is unclear. The DNA end favors TRBJ2-7, so the J call may be wrong. The germline V gene encodes CDR1 SGHRS and CDR2 YFSETQ. The CDR3 extends over 13 amino acids. The CDR3 DNA follows: TGCGCCAGCAGCTTGGAGTCAGTCTACGAGCAGTACTTC. This translates into CASSLESVYEQYF.

The chain couples TRBV19 to TRBJ1-3; tentatively, D is TRBD1 (5 bases). The CDR3 sequence is 15 residues long. CDR1 is LNHDA, CDR2 SQIVND, per germline (reference sequence). V lost 4 bases and J lost 0, with 10 bases in between. The CDR3 spells CASSTQVSSGNTIYF. The CDR3 DNA is TGTGCCAGTAGTACACAGGTTAGCTCTGGAAACACCATATATTTT.

V is TRBV9 and J is TRBJ1-1; 10 bases agree with TRBD1. In germline, CDR1 is SGDLS, CDR2 YYNGEE. J lost 3 bases, V lost 0 bases, and 8 bases had no gene match. The CDR3 length is 17 residues. CDR3 sequence reads: CASSVGLRDRGDTEAFF. The CDR3 region has the DNA TGTGCCAGCAGCGTAGGATTGAGGGACAGGGGTGACACTGAAGCTTTCTTT.

The V and J genes are TRBV14 and TRBJ1-1; 8 bases agree with TRBD1. Per the germline V gene, CDR1 is SGHDN and CDR2 is FVKESK. CDR3 length: 16 residues. The junction had 4 bases not matched to a gene; V was cut back by 0 bases and J by 1 base. CDR3 loop: CASSQDEGTGNTEAFF. The CDR3 DNA follows: TGTGCCAGCAGCCAAGACGAAGGGACAGGGAACACTGAAGCTTTCTTT.

This chain joins TRBV7-6 and TRBJ2-7; 10 positions match TRBD2. Germline-derived CDR1 and CDR2 are SGHVS and FNYEAQ. After removal of 5 bases from V and 6 bases from J, the junction contained 13 bases not matched to a gene. This CDR3 spans 16 amino acids. CDR3 residues: CASSLTSGTSGGEQYF. The CDR3 DNA reads as TGTGCCAGCAGCCTAACTAGCGGGACCTCCGGGGGCGAGCAGTACTTC.

The CDR3 DNA sequence: TGTGCCAGCAGCTCCCCCGTCGGGCAGGGAGAGACCCAGTACTTC. Its protein is CASSSPVGQGETQYF. The chain couples TRBV7-2 to TRBJ2-5, with TRBD1 as a possible D gene (5 bases). CDR3 length equals 15 residues. Germline values: CDR1 SGHTA, CDR2 FQGNSA. The V end lost 4 bases, the J end lost 4 bases, and 16 bases lay between the germline ends.

As regards this clone: Other DNA sequences within the sample encode an identical CDR3. The chain carries TRBV4-1 and TRBJ2-7; TRBD2 matches at 7 bases. Trimming cost V 3 bases and J 0 bases; bases outside gene matches: 5. CDR1 and CDR2 from the germline V gene are MGHRA and YSYEKL. The CDR3 has 15 residues. DNA of the CDR3: TGCGCCAGCAGCCATGGGCGGGGGAGCTCCTACGAGCAGTACTTC. Encoded protein: CASSHGRGSSYEQYF.

The chain uses TRBV10-3 and TRBJ2-1, with 16 bases identical to TRBD2. The germline V gene encodes CDR1 ENHRY and CDR2 SYGVKD. With 3 bases clipped from V and 6 bases from J, the junction kept 5 bases outside the gene matches. CDR3 size: 17 residues. The CDR3 sequence: CAISDSGTSGRGNEQFF. CDR3 in DNA: TGTGCCATCAGTGATTCCGGGACTAGCGGGAGGGGCAATGAGCAGTTCTTC.

The chain employs TRBV6-1 and TRBJ1-2, with 7 positions matching TRBD1. V lost 6 bases to trimming and J lost 7 bases; unmatched junction nucleotides: 8. CDR3 size: 13 residues. Germline V gene lookup returns CDR1 MNHNS and CDR2 SASEGT. The CDR3: CASSYTGDRGYTF. CDR3 DNA: TGTGCCAGCAGCTATACAGGGGATCGTGGCTACACCTTC.

V gene TRBV10-3 combines with J gene TRBJ2-1, with D perhaps being TRBD1 or TRBD2 (5 bases each). The germline V gene has CDR1 ENHRY and CDR2 SYGVKD. The CDR3 consists of 15 residues. Trimming took off 4 bases at V and 8 bases at J, with 18 bases between the two ends. The CDR3 reads CAISVLSGGNDEQFF. The CDR3, as DNA: TGTGCCATCAGTGTTCTTAGTGGGGGTAACGATGAGCAGTTCTTC.

This chain connects TRBV21-1 to TRBJ1-3; the D call in the table, TRBD1, was not verified against the DNA. TRBV21-1 is termed a pseudogene. The CDR3 runs 13 residues. The CDR3 bases are TGTGCCAGCAGCCAACACGCACGAAACACCATATATTTT. Translated: CASSQHARNTIYF.

The chain couples TRBV5-1 to TRBJ2-6; TRBD1 matches 12 bases. The germline gives CDR1 SGHRS, CDR2 YFSETQ. The V segment lost 3 bases and the J segment 3 bases; nucleotides outside the gene matches: 7. The CDR3 has 18 amino acids. CDR3 in amino acids: CASSSGTGGLGGANVLTF. CDR3 nucleotide sequence: TGCGCCAGCAGCTCCGGGACAGGGGGCTTGGGTGGGGCCAACGTCCTGACTTTC.